These T cell receptor beta chains were read from a single sample in a study of CD8+CD57+ T cells in acquired aplastic anemia. TCRdb ran MiXCR on the reads and lists one entry per CDR3 protein. The sample consists of 200,000 to 250,000 distinct CDR3 sequences, 61% of them appearing once. Sequencing was done on a sample of sorted CD4+, CD8+, or CD8+CD57+ T cells (not recorded which) from PBMCs. These receptors were obtained from a human donor in good health. Both conserved end residues are part of each CDR3.

V	J	CDR3
TRBV7-8	TRBJ2-5	CASSLRRGKETQYF
TRBV7-9	TRBJ2-7	CASGLASSLNEQYF
TRBV29-1	TRBJ2-2	CSVTRAAANTGELFF
TRBV19	TRBJ1-2	CASMVWGTGGYTF
TRBV24-1	TRBJ1-1	CATSLGTANTEAFF
TRBV5-5	TRBJ2-3	CASSFYGGGLSNYTQYF
TRBV7-8	TRBJ2-2	CASSPEGELLNPGELFF
TRBV12-3/TRBV12-4	TRBJ1-5	CASSFGTFNQPQHF
TRBV20-1	TRBJ2-5	CSAPGGGTGRTAPQETQYF
TRBV2	TRBJ1-4	CASSFRAADGKLFF
TRBV29-1	TRBJ2-2	CSVRTGTPNTGELFF
TRBV6-2/TRBV6-3	TRBJ2-5	CASSYYSSGGETQYF
TRBV2	TRBJ1-6	CASSEYPDYNSPLHF
TRBV24-1	TRBJ1-1	CATSARGQGMNTEAFF
TRBV20-1	TRBJ2-1	CSTQDAGSYNEQFF
TRBV24-1	TRBJ2-1	CATSPAGTGGEQFF
TRBV19	TRBJ2-7	CASSAGAYEQYF
TRBV9	TRBJ1-2	CASSVAAGGIYGYTF
TRBV25-1	TRBJ2-1	CASRRRGADNEQFF
TRBV7-9	TRBJ1-1	CASSSRGAGDNEAFF
TRBV19	TRBJ1-1	CASSGAVITEAFF
TRBV7-2	TRBJ1-2	CASSGGAYGYTF
TRBV14	TRBJ2-1	CASSQMGLRGSNEQLF
TRBV20-1	TRBJ1-2	CSARDGRGYGYTF
TRBV24-1	TRBJ1-1	CATSEGGETEAFF
TRBV6-4	TRBJ1-2	CASSVSGTGVGYTF
TRBV20-1	TRBJ2-1	CSARGTNSNEQFF
TRBV4-1	TRBJ1-6	CASSQGANSPLHF
TRBV7-2	TRBJ2-7	CASSPGQSYEQYF
TRBV10-1	TRBJ1-6	CASSESQTGPSSPLHF
TRBV7-3	TRBJ2-1	CASSHPGTSGPNEQFF
TRBV28	TRBJ2-3	CASSLRRAVGTQYF
TRBV7-8	TRBJ1-1	CASSSNRGSEAFF
TRBV6-5	TRBJ2-2	CASSARQNTGELFF
TRBV7-2	TRBJ2-7	CASSLSHGSLEQYF
TRBV7-8	TRBJ1-5	CASPGEEDRDQPQHF
TRBV2	TRBJ1-2	CASSMTRQGGRTYGYTF
TRBV19	TRBJ2-1	CASTRQGDLSYNEQFF
TRBV15	TRBJ1-2	CATSRDGLGGYGYTF
TRBV15	TRBJ1-1	CATSRDLGQLNTEAFF
TRBV7-3	TRBJ1-6	CASSLRGSGGNSPLHF
TRBV2	TRBJ1-4	CASRGDFNEKLFF
TRBV19	TRBJ2-5	CASSPIAGESQYF
TRBV7-9	TRBJ2-3	CASSHRGGFTDTQYF
TRBV12-3/TRBV12-4	TRBJ1-6	CASSSIGHLGSPLHF
TRBV25-1	TRBJ1-2	CASRGYGANYGYTF
TRBV4-2	TRBJ2-7	CASSQPTDREAYEQYF